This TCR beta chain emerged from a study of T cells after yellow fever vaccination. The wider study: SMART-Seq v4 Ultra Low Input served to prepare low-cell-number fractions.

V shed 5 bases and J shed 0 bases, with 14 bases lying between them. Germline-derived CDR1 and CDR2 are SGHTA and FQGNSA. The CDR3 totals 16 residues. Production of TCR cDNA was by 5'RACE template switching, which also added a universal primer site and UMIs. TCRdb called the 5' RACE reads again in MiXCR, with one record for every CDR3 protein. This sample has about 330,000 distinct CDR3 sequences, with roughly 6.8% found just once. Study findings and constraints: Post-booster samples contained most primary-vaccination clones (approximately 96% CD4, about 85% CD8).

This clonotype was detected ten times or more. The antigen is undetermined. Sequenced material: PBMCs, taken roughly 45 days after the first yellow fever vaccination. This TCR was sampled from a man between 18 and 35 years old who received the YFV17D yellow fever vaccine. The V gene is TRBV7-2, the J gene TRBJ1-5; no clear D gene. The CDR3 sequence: CASSPSTIHSNQPQHF. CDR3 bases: TGTGCCAGCAGCCCTTCTACGATCCATAGCAATCAGCCCCAGCATTTT.